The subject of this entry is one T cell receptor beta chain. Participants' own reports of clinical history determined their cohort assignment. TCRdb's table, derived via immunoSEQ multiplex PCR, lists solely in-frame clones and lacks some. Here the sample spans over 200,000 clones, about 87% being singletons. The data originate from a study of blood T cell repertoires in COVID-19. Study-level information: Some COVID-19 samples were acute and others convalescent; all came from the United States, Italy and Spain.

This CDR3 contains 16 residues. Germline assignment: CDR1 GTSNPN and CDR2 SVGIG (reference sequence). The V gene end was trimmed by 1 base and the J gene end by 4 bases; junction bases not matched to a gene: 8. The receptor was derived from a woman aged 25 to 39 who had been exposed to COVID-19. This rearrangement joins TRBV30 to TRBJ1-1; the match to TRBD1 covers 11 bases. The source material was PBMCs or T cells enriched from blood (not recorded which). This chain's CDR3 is CAWSGGDRGSVTEAFF. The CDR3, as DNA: TGTGCCTGGAGTGGAGGGGACAGGGGGTCCGTCACTGAAGCTTTCTTT.